This TCR beta chain is from a study of blood T cell repertoires in COVID-19. Study context: Italy, Spain and the United States were the sources of the convalescent and acute COVID-19 samples. From T cells, B-cell-depleted T cells, or PBMCs came the material, which was cDNA or gDNA.

Patients in Seattle were enrolled during active infection, then followed longitudinally. The junction had 4 bases not matched to a gene; V was cut back by 2 bases and J by 9 bases. This CDR3 spans 14 amino acids. Germline assignment: CDR1 KGHSH and CDR2 LQKENI. Assay: immunoSEQ multiplex PCR; the TCRdb copy retains only in-frame clones and omits some. The table includes 95,000 to 150,000 clones, around 87% detected once. Sequenced sample: peripheral blood. The chain recombines TRBV18 with TRBJ1-6; 7 bases map to TRBD1. This receptor was identified in a woman aged 55-70 years with COVID-19, enrolled during active disease. The CDR3 DNA reads TGTGCCAGCTCACCAGGGACAGAGGGTTCACCCCTCCACTTT. It yields the protein CASSPGTEGSPLHF.